What follows are 16 T cell receptor beta chains derived from one specimen sequenced in a study of cytomegalovirus exposure and HLA in healthy donors. The PCR made use of 60 Vbeta and 13 Jbeta primers. TCRdb's table, derived via immunoSEQ multiplex PCR, lists solely in-frame clones and lacks some. The sample consists of some 150,000 clones, 64% of them appearing once. The sequenced sample was PBMCs. These receptors all come from a woman in her twenties or thirties in good health and CMV-seropositive.

This chain joins TRBV6-5 and TRBJ2-7, with a tentative D call TRBD1 (7 bases). Germline lookup yields CDR1 MNHEY and CDR2 SVGAGI. Trimming shortened V by 6 bases and J by 4 bases, and 16 bases separated the two germline ends. This CDR3 is 14 amino acids long. The CDR3 is CASSLGAGGYEQYF. CDR3 DNA: TGTGCCAGCAGCCTGGGGGCAGGGGGGTACGAGCAGTACTTC.

The sample holds a few counts of this clone. This chain connects TRBV6-4 to TRBJ2-3; no clear D gene. Between the trimmed V and J ends, which lost 2 bases and 5 bases, there was a span of 8 bases. The germline V gene has CDR1 MRHNA and CDR2 SNTAGT. The CDR3 spans 13 residues. CDR3 in DNA: TGTGCCAGCAGTGACGAGCACGAAGATACGCAGTATTTT. Its translation: CASSDEHEDTQYF.

The chain carries TRBV5-1 and TRBJ2-5, with a tentative D call TRBD1 (5 bases). The closer fit of TRBJ2-7 to the DNA end suggests the J call may be wrong. Looked up from germline, CDR1 is SGHRS and CDR2 is YFSETQ. This CDR3 has 15 residues. The CDR3 nucleotides are TGCGCCAGCAGCTTGACAGGCCCGGCTTCCTACGAGCAGTACTTC. This codes for CASSLTGPASYEQYF.

This clone came up a few times. This rearrangement joins TRBV2 to TRBJ2-7, with D perhaps TRBD2 (6 bases). The CDR3 has 14 amino acids. The ends were cut back, 7 bases at V and 2 bases at J, with 15 bases in the middle. Looked up from germline, CDR1 is SNHLY and CDR2 is FYNNEI. CDR3 amino acids: CASISRGPTYEQYF. CDR3 bases: TGTGCCAGCATATCGCGGGGCCCCACCTACGAGCAGTACTTC.

The chain links TRBV5-1 to TRBJ1-1; D unclear. The V gene lost 0 bases and the J gene lost 0 bases, with 6 bases spanning the gap. Germline assignment: CDR1 SGHRS and CDR2 YFSETQ. This CDR3 region has 14 residues. The CDR3, as DNA: TGCGCCAGCAGCTTGGGTCTGTTGAACACTGAAGCTTTCTTT. This sequence encodes CASSLGLLNTEAFF.

As DNA, the CDR3 is TGTGCCAGCAGCCAGGGGTTTGGAAACACCATATATTTT. This gives the protein CASSQGFGNTIYF. V is TRBV7-3 and J is TRBJ1-3, with D perhaps TRBD1 (6 bases). Germline V gene sequence: CDR1 SGHTA, CDR2 FQGTGA. V was trimmed by 5 bases and J by 3 bases, leaving 8 bases between them. This CDR3 contains 13 residues.

This clone turned up a few times. Distinct nucleotide sequences in the sample also encode this CDR3. This chain joins TRBV5-6 and TRBJ1-1, with 8 bases fitting TRBD1. Unmatched junction bases numbered 1, after V lost 2 bases and J lost 1 base. The CDR3 is 14 amino acids. Per germline, CDR1 SGHDT and CDR2 YYEEEE. This CDR3 reads CASSFGTGNTEAFF. The CDR3, as DNA: TGTGCCAGCAGCTTCGGGACAGGGAACACTGAAGCTTTCTTT.

There are a few counts of this clone. This rearrangement joins TRBV2 to TRBJ1-4; D is unclear. The V and J ends lost 7 bases and 4 bases respectively, with 13 bases between them. The length of the CDR3 is 14 residues. Germline CDR1 and CDR2: SNHLY and FYNNEI. The CDR3 sequence is CASTQTSLNEKLFF. The CDR3 DNA follows: TGTGCCAGCACCCAGACAAGTCTTAATGAAAAACTGTTTTTT.

DNA for the CDR3: TGTGCCAGCAGTCCACGGGGGAGCACAGATACGCAGTATTTT. Amino acids: CASSPRGSTDTQYF. The chain uses TRBV6-4 and TRBJ2-3, with D possibly matching TRBD2 (6 bases). The CDR3 extends over 14 amino acids. Germline loops: CDR1 MRHNA, CDR2 SNTAGT. The V end was cut by 5 bases, the J end by 0 bases, with 9 bases between.

V is TRBV5-1 and J is TRBJ2-1; TRBD1 aligns across 10 bases. Germline V lookup: CDR1 SGHRS, CDR2 YFSETQ. The CDR3 contains 16 residues. V lost 7 bases to trimming and J lost 9 bases; unmatched junction nucleotides: 16. For the CDR3, the DNA is TGCGCCAGCGAACGCCAAGGGACAGGGGCTCGGAGTGAGCAGTTCTTC. Residues: CASERQGTGARSEQFF.

The table lists this clone with a few counts. The chain joins TRBV9 to TRBJ1-1, with a weak D call TRBD1 (6 bases). Between the trimmed V and J ends, which lost 3 bases and 4 bases, there was a span of 16 bases. This CDR3 has 15 amino acids. Germline V lookup: CDR1 SGDLS, CDR2 YYNGEE. The CDR3 spells CASSGTTGLPTEAFF. The CDR3 bases are TGTGCCAGCAGCGGAACCACAGGGTTGCCCACTGAAGCTTTCTTT.

This clone has a single count. The J gene is TRBJ1-2, the V gene TRBV4-1; no clear D gene. Germline V CDR1 and CDR2: MGHRA, YSYEKL. V was cut by 8 bases and J by 0 bases, with 16 bases left in between. This CDR3 contains 15 residues. DNA of the CDR3: TGCGCCAGCCGTTACTCAGGCCTTCCTAACTATGGCTACACCTTC. Encoded protein: CASRYSGLPNYGYTF.

The V and J genes are TRBV27 and TRBJ2-6; tentative D call: TRBD1 (6 bases). CDR3 length: 16 residues. V lost 7 bases, J lost 5 bases, and 18 bases lay in between. Germline CDR1 is MNHEY and CDR2 is SMNVEV (reference sequence). The CDR3 DNA follows: TGTGCCAGCAAGTTTATTAGCAGGGGCTGGGCCAACGTCCTGACTTTC. Its protein product is CASKFISRGWANVLTF.

The rearrangement uses TRBV5-1 and TRBJ1-3; 11 positions agree with TRBD1. CDR1 and CDR2 (germline): SGHRS, YFSETQ. This CDR3 is 17 amino acids long. V lost 6 bases and J lost 0; bases outside the gene matches: 8. The CDR3 DNA reads as TGCGCCAGCACCAAACTCGGGACAGGGGGCTCTGGAAACACCATATATTTT. Protein: CASTKLGTGGSGNTIYF.

This chain links TRBV7-2 with TRBJ1-5; the D is unclear. Germline V gives CDR1 SGHTA, CDR2 FQGNSA. V was trimmed by 2 bases and J by 4 bases, leaving 3 bases between them. This CDR3 has 12 residues. This chain's CDR3 is CASSLPNQPQHF. DNA of the CDR3: TGTGCCAGCAGCTTACCGAATCAGCCCCAGCATTTT.

The chain uses TRBV11-2 and TRBJ1-6; D is ambiguous. CDR1 and CDR2 (germline): SGHAT, FQNNGV. Trimming shortened V by 2 bases and J by 0 bases, and 11 bases separated the two germline ends. The CDR3 totals 17 residues. The CDR3 coding sequence is TGTGCCAGCAGCTTACGTCCACAGAGCTCCTATAATTCACCCCTCCACTTT. Translation gives CASSLRPQSSYNSPLHF.